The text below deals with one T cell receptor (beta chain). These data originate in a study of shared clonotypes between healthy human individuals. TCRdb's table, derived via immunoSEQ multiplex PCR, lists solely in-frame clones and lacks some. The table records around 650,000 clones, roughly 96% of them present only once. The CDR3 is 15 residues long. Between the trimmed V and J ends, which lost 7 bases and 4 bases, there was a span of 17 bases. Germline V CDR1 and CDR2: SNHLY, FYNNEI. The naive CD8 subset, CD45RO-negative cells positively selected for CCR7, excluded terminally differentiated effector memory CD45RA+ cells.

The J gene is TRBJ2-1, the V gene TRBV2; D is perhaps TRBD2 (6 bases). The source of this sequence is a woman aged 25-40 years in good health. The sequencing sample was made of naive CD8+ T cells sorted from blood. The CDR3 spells CASTVIGSGYNEQFF. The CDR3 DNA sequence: TGTGCCAGCACGGTGATCGGGAGCGGGTACAATGAGCAGTTCTTC.